These 24 T cell receptor beta chains were all obtained from the same sample, sequenced in a study of T cells in Graves' hyperthyroidism and ophthalmopathy. TCR beta CDR3 sequences were amplified from RNA transcripts. The HTBI primer set served for first-round RT-PCR of the TCR CDR3. From the multiplex PCR reads, TCRdb called clonotypes with MiXCR, one entry per CDR3 protein. The table has roughly 500,000 distinct CDR3 sequences, approximately 16% seen once. The material sequenced was blood. These receptors were obtained from a woman in her twenties or thirties with Graves' ophthalmopathy.

This clonotype was detected ten times or more. The chain recombines TRBV6-2 or TRBV6-3 with TRBJ2-7; 9 bases match TRBD2. The CDR3 consists of 13 residues. Germline CDR1 MNHEY, CDR2 SVGEGT. V gave up 6 bases and J gave up 7 bases; unmatched junction bases: 7. DNA for the CDR3: TGTGCCAGCAGCCTCGCTAGCGGGAATGAGCAGTACTTC. Translated, it gives CASSLASGNEQYF.

This clonotype was counted between two and nine times. CDR3: CASSYQGGGPRDTQYF. For the CDR3, the DNA is TGTGCCAGCAGTTATCAGGGCGGGGGGCCCAGGGATACGCAGTATTTT. The chain joins TRBV6-5 to TRBJ2-3; 8 nucleotides align to TRBD2. This CDR3 is 16 amino acids long. The V gene's germline CDR1 is MNHEY and CDR2 SVGAGI. The trim removed 3 bases at V and 6 bases at J, leaving 11 bases unmatched.

This clonotype was counted only a few times. This rearrangement joins TRBV6-1 to TRBJ1-4; the D gene is possibly TRBD1 (6 bases). CDR1 is MNHNS, CDR2 SASEGT, per germline. The CDR3 has 14 residues. The germline V and J ends were trimmed by 3 bases and 4 bases, with 9 bases remaining between them. CDR3 sequence reads: CASSDRGYNEKLFF. CDR3 coding DNA: TGTGCCAGCAGTGACAGGGGCTATAATGAAAAACTGTTTTTT.

The CDR3 nucleotides read TGCAGTGCTAGAGATGGGACTACCACAGATACGCAGTATTTT. Encoded protein: CSARDGTTTDTQYF. The chain carries TRBV20-1 and TRBJ2-3; TRBD2 matches 7 bases. Losses at the gene ends were 0 bases for V and 2 bases for J; bases not matched to a gene: 2. CDR1 is DFQATT, CDR2 SNEGSKA, per germline (reference sequence). CDR3 size: 14 residues.

This clonotype turned up a few times. The J gene is TRBJ2-1, the V gene TRBV6-1; 7 nucleotides match TRBD2. The germline V gene encodes CDR1 MNHNS and CDR2 SASEGT. This CDR3 has 13 amino acids. V shed 7 bases and J 3 bases; nucleotides not matched to a gene: 3. The CDR3: CASTSGNYNEQFF. The CDR3 nucleotides read TGTGCCAGCACTAGCGGAAACTACAATGAGCAGTTCTTC.

The V and J genes are TRBV19 and TRBJ1-5; unclear D gene. Trimming cost V 3 bases and J 6 bases, with 6 bases left between them. The CDR3 has 12 amino acids. Germline V gives CDR1 LNHDA, CDR2 SQIVND (reference sequence). The CDR3 region is CASSIGSQPQHF. In DNA, the CDR3 is TGTGCCAGTAGTATCGGTAGTCAGCCCCAGCATTTT.

V gene TRBV14 combines with J gene TRBJ2-3; 7 bases agree with TRBD1. The junction had 11 bases not matched to a gene; V was cut back by 4 bases and J by 4 bases. This CDR3 comprises 16 residues. Germline V lookup: CDR1 SGHDN, CDR2 FVKESK. The CDR3: CASSPLAGGAADTQYF. CDR3 coding DNA: TGTGCCAGCAGCCCATTAGCAGGGGGTGCGGCAGATACGCAGTATTTT.

This clonotype occurred many times. The V gene is TRBV7-2, the J gene TRBJ2-7; maybe TRBD1 (5 bases). With 5 bases removed from V and 0 bases from J, the gap between germline ends came to 11 bases. CDR3 length: 14 amino acids. CDR1 is SGHTA, CDR2 FQGNSA, per germline. The CDR3 spells CASSHGASSYEQYF. The CDR3 bases are TGTGCCAGCAGCCATGGGGCGAGCTCCTACGAGCAGTACTTC.

This clonotype came up a few times. This chain links TRBV11-2 with TRBJ2-1; D gene uncertain. Trimming pared 2 bases from V and 0 bases from J, leaving 11 bases between. The CDR3 loop spans 16 amino acids. Germline CDR1 is SGHAT and CDR2 is FQNNGV. CDR3 sequence (DNA): TGTGCCAGCAGCTTACTGGTCAGCGTCTCCTACAATGAGCAGTTCTTC. Translating gives CASSLLVSVSYNEQFF.

The chain carries TRBV12-3 or TRBV12-4 and TRBJ2-4, with D maybe TRBD2 (5 bases). This CDR3 is 14 amino acids long. The V end lost 6 bases, the J end lost 1 base, and 10 bases lay between the germline ends. This chain's CDR3 is CASREGWAKNIQYF. Written as DNA, the CDR3 is TGTGCCAGCAGAGAGGGTTGGGCCAAAAACATTCAGTACTTC.

V and J are TRBV28 and TRBJ2-1, with D perhaps matching TRBD1 (5 bases). Gene TRBJ2-7 matches the end of the DNA better, so the J call may be wrong. CDR1 and CDR2 (germline): MDHEN, SYDVKM. This CDR3 region has 13 residues. The CDR3 sequence: CASDSLPYNEQYF. The CDR3 bases are TGTGCCAGCGACAGTTTACCGTACAATGAGCAGTACTTC.

This clonotype has just a few counts. A much larger clone lies one base from this, so it may be a read error. The CDR3 DNA follows: TGTGTCAGCAGTTGGGGACTAGGGTCGGAGACCCAGTACTTC. This translates into CVSSWGLGSETQYF. This rearrangement joins TRBV12-3 or TRBV12-4 to TRBJ2-5, with 8 bases fitting TRBD2. This CDR3 is 14 amino acids long.

In its sample, this clonotype was seen a few times. The chain uses TRBV25-1 and TRBJ2-1; D gene ambiguous. The V gene's germline CDR1 is MGHDK and CDR2 SYGVNS. V was shortened by 2 bases and J by 10 bases, with 18 bases between the two germline ends. This CDR3 comprises 15 residues. CDR3 in amino acids: CASSEGVSRSQEQFF. As DNA, the CDR3 is TGTGCCAGCAGTGAAGGGGTCTCCCGGTCCCAAGAGCAGTTCTTC. The full variable domain, rest sourced from reference TRBV25-1 and TRBJ2-1, is EADIYQTPRYLVIGTGKKITLECSQTMGHDKMYWYQQDPGMELHLIHYSYGVNSTEKGDLSSESTVSRIRTEHFPLTLESARPSHTSQYLCASSEGVSRSQEQFFGPGTRLTVL.

The rearrangement joins TRBV19 to TRBJ1-5, with TRBD1 as a possible D gene (6 bases). The germline V gene encodes CDR1 LNHDA and CDR2 SQIVND (reference sequence). The V gene lost 11 bases and the J gene lost 7 bases, with 18 bases spanning the gap. The CDR3 length is 13 residues. CDR3 residues: CAGATGMGQPQHF. The CDR3 nucleotides read TGTGCCGGGGCTACAGGGATGGGGCAGCCCCAGCATTTT.

This clonotype was counted between two and nine times. This could be a read error, since a much larger clone is one nucleotide away. The chain's CDR3 is CASGRDSYRNTETFF. CDR3 in DNA: TGTGCCAGTGGGCGGGATTCCTACAGGAACACTGAAACTTTCTTT. J is TRBJ1-1 and V is TRBV16; tentatively, D is TRBD1 (5 bases). In germline, CDR1 is KGHSY, CDR2 FQNENV. This CDR3 has 15 residues. The full variable domain, with the rest looked up from reference TRBV16 and TRBJ1-1, is GEEVAQTPKHLVRGEGQKAKLYCAPIKGHSYVFWYQQVLKNEFKFLISFQNENVFDETGMPKERFSAKCLPNSPCSLEIQATKLEDSAVYFCASGRDSYRNTETFFGQGTRLTVV.

This clonotype has ten or more counts. This chain uses TRBV28 with TRBJ2-1; 8 bases agree with TRBD1. Losses at the gene ends were 4 bases for V and 10 bases for J; bases not matched to a gene: 9. The germline CDR1 and CDR2 sequences are MDHEN and SYDVKM. The CDR3 spans 14 residues. CDR3 residues: CASSSRGRSWEQFF. CDR3 bases: TGTGCCAGCAGTTCCAGGGGGCGGTCCTGGGAGCAGTTCTTC.

This clonotype appeared many times. This chain links TRBV5-1 with TRBJ1-1; D is undetermined. Germline-derived CDR1 and CDR2 are SGHRS and YFSETQ. CDR3 length equals 14 residues. Trimming pared 4 bases from V and 1 base from J, leaving 11 bases between. DNA for the CDR3: TGCGCCAGCAGCGTACAGAGTACGAACACTGAAGCTTTCTTT. It yields the protein CASSVQSTNTEAFF.

This clonotype showed up just a few times. CDR3 loop: CASSLGSSQNTEAFF. The CDR3 DNA is TGTGCCAGCAGCTTAGGATCGTCACAGAACACTGAAGCTTTCTTT. The rearrangement uses TRBV7-8 and TRBJ1-1, with D hard to call. This CDR3 has 15 residues. Trimming took off 1 base at V and 1 base at J, with 10 bases between the two ends. The germline CDR1 and CDR2 sequences are SGHVS and FQNEAQ.

In this sample, this clonotype turned up many times. The genes are TRBV28 and TRBJ2-4; D unresolved. This CDR3 contains 16 residues. Between the trimmed V and J ends, which lost 6 bases and 1 base, there was a span of 16 bases. The V gene's germline CDR1 is MDHEN and CDR2 SYDVKM. The CDR3 reads CASRSVKEWAKNIQYF. CDR3 in DNA: TGTGCCAGCAGAAGCGTCAAGGAGTGGGCCAAAAACATTCAGTACTTC. The variable domain in full, completed from reference TRBV28 and TRBJ2-4, reads DVKVTQSSRYLVKRTGEKVFLECVQDMDHENMFWYRQDPGLGLRLIYFSYDVKMKEKGDIPEGYSVSREKKERFSLILESASTNQTSMYLCASRSVKEWAKNIQYFGAGTRLSVL.

The chain couples TRBV6-1 to TRBJ2-3; possible D gene TRBD1, 5 bases. Germline loops: CDR1 MNHNS, CDR2 SASEGT. This CDR3 has 15 amino acids. V shed 4 bases and J shed 1 base, with 12 bases lying between them. In nucleotides, the CDR3 is TGTGCCAGCAGTGTTACGGTAGGGGGCACAGATACGCAGTATTTT. As protein: CASSVTVGGTDTQYF.

The sample holds many counts of this clonotype. The chain couples TRBV28 to TRBJ2-7; 7 bases are a match to TRBD2. CDR1 MDHEN and CDR2 SYDVKM come from the germline V gene. V gave up 5 bases and J gave up 5 bases; unmatched junction bases: 9. The CDR3 spans 14 residues. CDR3 protein: CASSTRGVGDEQYF. CDR3 coding DNA: TGTGCCAGCAGTACCCGGGGGGTCGGTGACGAGCAGTACTTC.

CDR3 amino acids: CATRQGVSYEQYF. In DNA form, the CDR3 reads TGTGCCACCCGACAGGGGGTATCCTACGAGCAGTACTTC. This chain links TRBV6-2 or TRBV6-3 with TRBJ2-7; the match to TRBD1 covers 9 bases. The CDR3 consists of 13 residues. Germline V gives CDR1 MNHEY, CDR2 SVGEGT. The junction had 5 bases not matched to a gene; V was cut back by 10 bases and J by 1 base.

In this sample, this clonotype turned up many times. The chain has TRBV3-1 and TRBJ2-7, with 10 bases matching TRBD1. V lost 5 bases, J lost 2 bases, and 6 bases stayed unmatched. This CDR3 is 15 amino acids long. Per germline, CDR1 LGHDT and CDR2 YNNKEL (reference sequence). This chain's CDR3 is CASSGSGTGAYEQYF. CDR3 coding DNA: TGTGCCAGCAGCGGATCCGGGACAGGGGCCTACGAGCAGTACTTC.

This clonotype was recorded a few times. The chain couples TRBV12-3 or TRBV12-4 to TRBJ2-6, with D tentatively TRBD1 (6 bases). Trimming left V 5 bases short and J 4 bases short, with 12 bases between. The CDR3 spans 15 residues. CDR3 nucleotides: TGTGCCAGCAGTCCAGCAGGGGCCGGGGCCAACGTCCTGACTTTC. Encoded protein: CASSPAGAGANVLTF.